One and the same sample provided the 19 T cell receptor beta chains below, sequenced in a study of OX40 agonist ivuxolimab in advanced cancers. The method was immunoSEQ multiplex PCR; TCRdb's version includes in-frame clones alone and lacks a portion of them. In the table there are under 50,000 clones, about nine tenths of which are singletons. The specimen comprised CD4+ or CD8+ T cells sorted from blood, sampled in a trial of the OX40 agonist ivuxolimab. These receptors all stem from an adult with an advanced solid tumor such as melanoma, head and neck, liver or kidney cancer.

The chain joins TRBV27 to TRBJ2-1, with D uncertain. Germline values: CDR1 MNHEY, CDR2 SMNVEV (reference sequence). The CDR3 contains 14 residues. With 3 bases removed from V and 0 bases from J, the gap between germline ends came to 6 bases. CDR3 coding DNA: TGTGCCAGCAGTTTGGCAAACTCCTACAATGAGCAGTTCTTC. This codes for CASSLANSYNEQFF.

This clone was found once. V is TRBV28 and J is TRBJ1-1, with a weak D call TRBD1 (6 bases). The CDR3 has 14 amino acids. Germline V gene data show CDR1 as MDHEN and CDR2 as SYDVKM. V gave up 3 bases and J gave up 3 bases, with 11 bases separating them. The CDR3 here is CASSLVQGYTEAFF. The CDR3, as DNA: TGTGCCAGCAGTTTGGTACAGGGATACACTGAAGCTTTCTTT.

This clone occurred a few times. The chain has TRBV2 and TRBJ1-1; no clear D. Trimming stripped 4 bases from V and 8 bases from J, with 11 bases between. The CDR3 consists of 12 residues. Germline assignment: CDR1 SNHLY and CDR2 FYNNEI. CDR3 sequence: CASSVGELEAFF. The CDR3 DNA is TGTGCCAGCAGTGTAGGAGAGTTGGAAGCTTTCTTT.

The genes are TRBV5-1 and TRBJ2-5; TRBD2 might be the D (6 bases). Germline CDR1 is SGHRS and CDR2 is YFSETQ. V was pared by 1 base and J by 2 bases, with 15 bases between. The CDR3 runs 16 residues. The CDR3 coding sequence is TGCGCCAGCAGCTTGCATCGGGGGTCGGGGCAAGAGACCCAGTACTTC. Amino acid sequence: CASSLHRGSGQETQYF.

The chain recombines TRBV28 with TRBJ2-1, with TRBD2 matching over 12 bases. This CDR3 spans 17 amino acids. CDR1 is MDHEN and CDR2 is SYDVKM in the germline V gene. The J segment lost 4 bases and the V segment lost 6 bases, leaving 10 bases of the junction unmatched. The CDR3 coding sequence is TGTGCCAGCAGAACACGTAATGGACTAGCGGGGTACAATGAGCAGTTCTTC. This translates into CASRTRNGLAGYNEQFF.

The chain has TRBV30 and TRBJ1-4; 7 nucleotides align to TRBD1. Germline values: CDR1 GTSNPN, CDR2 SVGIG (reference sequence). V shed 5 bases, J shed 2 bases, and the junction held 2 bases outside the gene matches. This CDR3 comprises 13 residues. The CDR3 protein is CAWQTGTNEKLFF. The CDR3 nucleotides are TGTGCCTGGCAGACAGGGACTAATGAAAAACTGTTTTTT.

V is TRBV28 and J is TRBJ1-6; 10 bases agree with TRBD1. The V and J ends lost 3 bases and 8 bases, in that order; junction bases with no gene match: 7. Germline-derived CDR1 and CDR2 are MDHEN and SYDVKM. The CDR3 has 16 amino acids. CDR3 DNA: TGTGCCAGCAGTTTTTCGGGGGGACAGGGGTATTCACCCCTCCACTTT. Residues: CASSFSGGQGYSPLHF.

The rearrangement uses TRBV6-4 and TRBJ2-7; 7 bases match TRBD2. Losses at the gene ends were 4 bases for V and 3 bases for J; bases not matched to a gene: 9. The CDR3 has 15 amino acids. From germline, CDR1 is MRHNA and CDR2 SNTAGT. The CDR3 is CASSGGSPRHYEQYF. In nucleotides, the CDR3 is TGTGCCAGCAGTGGCGGGAGTCCGAGGCACTACGAGCAGTACTTC.

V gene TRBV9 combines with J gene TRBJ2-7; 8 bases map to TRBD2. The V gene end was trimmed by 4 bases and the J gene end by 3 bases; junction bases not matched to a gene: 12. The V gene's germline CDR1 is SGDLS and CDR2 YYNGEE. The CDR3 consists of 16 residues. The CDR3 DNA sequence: TGTGCCAGCAGCCAAGCTCCTAGCGGGTGGGACTACGAGCAGTACTTC. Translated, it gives CASSQAPSGWDYEQYF.

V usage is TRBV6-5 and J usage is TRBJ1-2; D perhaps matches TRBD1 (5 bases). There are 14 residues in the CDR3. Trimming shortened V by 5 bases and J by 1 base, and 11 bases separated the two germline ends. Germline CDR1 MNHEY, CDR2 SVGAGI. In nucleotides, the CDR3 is TGTGCCAGCAGTGACAGCTTCCTTAACTATGGCTACACCTTC. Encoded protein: CASSDSFLNYGYTF.

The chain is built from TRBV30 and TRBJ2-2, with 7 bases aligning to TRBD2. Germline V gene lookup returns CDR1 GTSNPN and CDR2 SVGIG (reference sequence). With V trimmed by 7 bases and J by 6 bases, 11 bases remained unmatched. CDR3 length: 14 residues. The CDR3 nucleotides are TGTGCCTTTTCAGTGGGGGGGATTCCCGGGGAGCTGTTTTTT. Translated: CAFSVGGIPGELFF. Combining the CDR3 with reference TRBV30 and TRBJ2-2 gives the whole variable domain SQTIHQWPATLVQPVGSPLSLECTVEGTSNPNLYWYRQAAGRGLQLLFYSVGIGQISSEVPQNLSASRPQDRQFILSSKKLLLSDSGFYLCAFSVGGIPGELFFGEGSRLTVL.

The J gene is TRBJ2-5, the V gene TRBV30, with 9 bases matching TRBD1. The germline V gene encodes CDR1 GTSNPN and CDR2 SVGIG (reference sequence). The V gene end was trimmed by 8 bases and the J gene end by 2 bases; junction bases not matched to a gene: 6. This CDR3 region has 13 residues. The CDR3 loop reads CAGTGGVQETQYF. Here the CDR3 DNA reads TGTGCCGGAACAGGGGGCGTACAAGAGACCCAGTACTTC.

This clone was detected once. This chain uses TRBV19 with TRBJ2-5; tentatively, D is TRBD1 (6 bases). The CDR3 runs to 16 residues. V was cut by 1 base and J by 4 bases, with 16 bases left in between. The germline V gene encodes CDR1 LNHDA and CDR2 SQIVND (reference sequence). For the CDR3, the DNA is TGTGCCAGTAGTATAGGCAGGGGTTGGGCAGCAGAGACCCAGTACTTC. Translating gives CASSIGRGWAAETQYF. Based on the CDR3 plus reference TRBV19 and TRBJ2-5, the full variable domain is DGGITQSPKYLFRKEGQNVTLSCEQNLNHDAMYWYRQDPGQGLRLIYYSQIVNDFQKGDIAEGYSVSREKKESFPLTVTSAQKNPTAFYLCASSIGRGWAAETQYFGPGTRLLVL.

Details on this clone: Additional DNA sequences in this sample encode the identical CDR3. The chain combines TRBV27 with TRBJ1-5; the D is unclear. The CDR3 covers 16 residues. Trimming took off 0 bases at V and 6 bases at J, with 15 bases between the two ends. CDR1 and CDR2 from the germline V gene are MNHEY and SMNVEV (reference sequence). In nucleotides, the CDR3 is TGTGCCAGCAGTTTATCGGGTGAAGTGGCGGCTCAGCCCCAGCATTTT. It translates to CASSLSGEVAAQPQHF.

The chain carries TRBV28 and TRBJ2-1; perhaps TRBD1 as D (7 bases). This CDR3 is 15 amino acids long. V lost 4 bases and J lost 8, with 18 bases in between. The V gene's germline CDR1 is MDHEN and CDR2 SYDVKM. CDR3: CASSSRTGRGDEQFF. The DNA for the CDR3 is TGTGCCAGCAGTTCGAGGACAGGAAGGGGGGATGAGCAGTTCTTC.

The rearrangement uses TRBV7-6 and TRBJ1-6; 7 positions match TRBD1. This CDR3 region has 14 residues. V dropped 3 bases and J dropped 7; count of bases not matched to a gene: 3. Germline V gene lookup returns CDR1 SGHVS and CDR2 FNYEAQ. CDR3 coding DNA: TGTGCCAGCAGCTTTGAGGGGGCGAATTCACCCCTCCACTTT. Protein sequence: CASSFEGANSPLHF.

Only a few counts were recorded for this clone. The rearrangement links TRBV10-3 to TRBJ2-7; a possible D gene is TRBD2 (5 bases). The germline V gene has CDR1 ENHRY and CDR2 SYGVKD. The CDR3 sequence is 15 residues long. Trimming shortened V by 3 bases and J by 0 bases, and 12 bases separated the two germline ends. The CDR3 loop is CAISDGGRSSYEQYF. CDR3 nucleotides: TGTGCCATCAGTGATGGCGGGCGCAGCTCCTACGAGCAGTACTTC.

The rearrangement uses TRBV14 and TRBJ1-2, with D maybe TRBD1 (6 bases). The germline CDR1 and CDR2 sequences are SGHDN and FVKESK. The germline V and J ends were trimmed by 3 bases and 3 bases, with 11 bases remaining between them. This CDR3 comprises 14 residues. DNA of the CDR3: TGTGCCAGCAGCCAGGACAGCGCCTACTATGGCTACACCTTC. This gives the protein CASSQDSAYYGYTF.

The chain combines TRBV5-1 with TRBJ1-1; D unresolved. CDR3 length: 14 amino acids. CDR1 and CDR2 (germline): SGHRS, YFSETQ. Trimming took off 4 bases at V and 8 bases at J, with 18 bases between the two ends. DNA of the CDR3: TGCGCCAGCAGCCTCACCGGGGATGAAGGAGAAGCTTTCTTT. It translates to CASSLTGDEGEAFF.